This T cell receptor (beta chain) was identified during a study of T cells in Graves' hyperthyroidism and ophthalmopathy. About the study: Peripheral blood was acquired at first diagnosis, ahead of any therapy whatsoever.

CDR3 length equals 14 residues. Looked up from germline, CDR1 is SGHNT and CDR2 is YENEEA. V was trimmed by 1 base and J by 5 bases, leaving 11 bases between them. Subjects aged 18 to 65 presented with newly diagnosed hyperthyroidism of less than 2 months' duration. Uncontrolled infections, other autoimmune diseases, pregnancy or lactation led to exclusion of patients. The investigators amplified TCR beta CDR3 regions from RNA transcripts. Carried out on the TCR CDR3, a first-round RT-PCR used the HTBI primer set. MiXCR was run by TCRdb on the multiplex PCR reads, yielding one entry per CDR3 protein. Among more than 500,000 distinct CDR3 sequences listed, 14% were seen once.

This sequence joins TRBV11-3 and TRBJ2-5; D gene ambiguous. Sequences were obtained from blood. The source of this sequence is a woman aged 40 to 55 with Graves' hyperthyroidism. CDR3 in amino acids: CASSLGPPIETQYF. The CDR3 DNA follows: TGTGCCAGCAGCTTAGGTCCGCCAATTGAGACCCAGTACTTC.